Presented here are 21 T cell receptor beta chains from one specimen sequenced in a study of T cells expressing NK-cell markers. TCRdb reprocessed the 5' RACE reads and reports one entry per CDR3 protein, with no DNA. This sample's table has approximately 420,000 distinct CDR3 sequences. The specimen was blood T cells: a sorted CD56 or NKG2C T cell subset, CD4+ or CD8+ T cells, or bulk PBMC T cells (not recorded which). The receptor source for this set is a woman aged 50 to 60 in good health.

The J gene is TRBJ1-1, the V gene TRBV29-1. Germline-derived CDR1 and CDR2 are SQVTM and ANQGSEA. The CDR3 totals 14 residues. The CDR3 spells CSARGKAGGPEAFF.

This CDR3 is CASSFKQGREQPQHF. V and J are TRBV28 and TRBJ1-5; TCRdb indicates TRBD1, and absent DNA this call remains unverified. The CDR3 has 15 residues. Germline assignment: CDR1 MDHEN and CDR2 SYDVKM.

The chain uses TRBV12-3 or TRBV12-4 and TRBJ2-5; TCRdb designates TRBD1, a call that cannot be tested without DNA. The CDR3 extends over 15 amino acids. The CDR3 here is CASSLDGPRVETQYF.

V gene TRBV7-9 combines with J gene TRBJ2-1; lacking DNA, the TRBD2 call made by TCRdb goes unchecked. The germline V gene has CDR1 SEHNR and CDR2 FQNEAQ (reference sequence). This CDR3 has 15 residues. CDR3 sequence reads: CASSFRGVWGLEQFF. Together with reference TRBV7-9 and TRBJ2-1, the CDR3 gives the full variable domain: DTGVSQNPRHKITKRGQNVTFRCDPISEHNRLYWYRQTLGQGPEFLTYFQNEAQLEKSRLLSDRFSAERPKGSFSTLEIQRTEQGDSAMYLCASSFRGVWGLEQFFGPGTRLTVL.

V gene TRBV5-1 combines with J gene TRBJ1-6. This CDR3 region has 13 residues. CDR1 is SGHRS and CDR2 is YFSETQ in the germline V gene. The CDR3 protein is CASSLEARVTLHF.

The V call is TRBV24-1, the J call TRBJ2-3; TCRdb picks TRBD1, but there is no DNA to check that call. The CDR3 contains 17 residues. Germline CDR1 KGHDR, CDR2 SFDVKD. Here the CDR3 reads CATSDAGQKTSTDTQYF.

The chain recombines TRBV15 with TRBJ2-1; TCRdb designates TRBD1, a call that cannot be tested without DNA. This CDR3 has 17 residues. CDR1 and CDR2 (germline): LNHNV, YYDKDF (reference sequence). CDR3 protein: CATSRDWGSPGVREQFF.

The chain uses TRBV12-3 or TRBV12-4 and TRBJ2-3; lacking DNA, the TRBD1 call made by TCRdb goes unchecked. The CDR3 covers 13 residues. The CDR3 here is CASSPPGARTQYF.

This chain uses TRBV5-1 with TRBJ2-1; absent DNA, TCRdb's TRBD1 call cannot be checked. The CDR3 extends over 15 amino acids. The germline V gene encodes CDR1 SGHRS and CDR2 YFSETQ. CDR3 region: CASSSPGRISDEQFF.

The CDR3 loop is CSAKGGGHNTQTYEQYF. The chain employs TRBV20-1 and TRBJ2-7; checking the TCRdb D call of TRBD1 is not possible without DNA. Germline lookup yields CDR1 DFQATT and CDR2 SNEGSKA (reference sequence). The CDR3 length is 17 residues.

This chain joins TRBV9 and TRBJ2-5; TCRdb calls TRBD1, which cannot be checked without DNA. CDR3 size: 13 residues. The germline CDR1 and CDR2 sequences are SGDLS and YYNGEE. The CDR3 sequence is CASSRTGEETQYF. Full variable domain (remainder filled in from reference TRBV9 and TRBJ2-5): DSGVTQTPKHLITATGQRVTLRCSPRSGDLSVYWYQQSLDQGLQFLIQYYNGEERAKGNILERFSAQQFPDLHSELNLSSLELGDSALYFCASSRTGEETQYFGPGTRLLVL.

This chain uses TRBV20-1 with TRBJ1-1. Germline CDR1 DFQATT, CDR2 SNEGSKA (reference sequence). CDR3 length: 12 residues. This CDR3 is CSARIMNTEAFF.

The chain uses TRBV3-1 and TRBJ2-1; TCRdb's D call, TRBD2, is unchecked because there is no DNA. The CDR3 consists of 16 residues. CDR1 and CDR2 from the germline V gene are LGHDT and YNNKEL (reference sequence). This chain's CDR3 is CASSQDVPSRFDEQFF.

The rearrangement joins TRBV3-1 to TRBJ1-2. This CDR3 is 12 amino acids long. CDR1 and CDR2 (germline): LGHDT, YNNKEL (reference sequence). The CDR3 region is CASQDGTVGYTF. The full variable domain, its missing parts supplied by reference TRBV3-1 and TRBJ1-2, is DTAVSQTPKYLVTQMGNDKSIKCEQNLGHDTMYWYKQDSKKFLKIMFSYNNKELIINETVPNRFSPKSPDKAHLNLHINSLELGDSAVYFCASQDGTVGYTFGSGTRLTVV.

CDR3 in amino acids: CASSSGYQGRGTDTQYF. The chain uses TRBV7-6 and TRBJ2-3; TCRdb outputs TRBD1, but without DNA this stays unchecked. The germline V gene has CDR1 SGHVS and CDR2 FNYEAQ. The CDR3 has 17 residues.

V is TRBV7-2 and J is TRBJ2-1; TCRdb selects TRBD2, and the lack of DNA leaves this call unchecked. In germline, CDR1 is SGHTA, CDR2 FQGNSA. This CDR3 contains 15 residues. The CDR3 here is CASSVRTIAYNEQFF.

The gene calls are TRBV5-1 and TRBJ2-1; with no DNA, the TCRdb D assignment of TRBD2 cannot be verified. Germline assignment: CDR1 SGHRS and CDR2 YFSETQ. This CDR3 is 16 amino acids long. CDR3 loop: CASSLFGTSGLNEQFF. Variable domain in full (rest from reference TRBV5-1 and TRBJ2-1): KAGVTQTPRYLIKTRGQQVTLSCSPISGHRSVSWYQQTPGQGLQFLFEYFSETQRNKGNFPGRFSGRQFSNSRSEMNVSTLELGDSALYLCASSLFGTSGLNEQFFGPGTRLTVL.

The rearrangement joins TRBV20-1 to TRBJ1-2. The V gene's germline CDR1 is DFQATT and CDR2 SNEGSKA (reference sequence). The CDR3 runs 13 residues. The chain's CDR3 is CSGIPENHYGYTF.

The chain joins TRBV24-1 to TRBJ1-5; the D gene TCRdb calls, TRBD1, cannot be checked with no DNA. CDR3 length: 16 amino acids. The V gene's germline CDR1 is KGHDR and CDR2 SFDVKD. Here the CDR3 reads CATSDPDGDSNQPQHF.

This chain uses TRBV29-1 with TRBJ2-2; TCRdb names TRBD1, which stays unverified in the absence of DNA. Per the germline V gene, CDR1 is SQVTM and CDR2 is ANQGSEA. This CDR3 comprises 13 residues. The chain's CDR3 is CSVDAGVDGELFF.

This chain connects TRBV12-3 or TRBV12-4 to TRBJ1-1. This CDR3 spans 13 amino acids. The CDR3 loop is CASSRFGDTEAFF.